This TCR beta chain comes out of a study of T cells after yellow fever vaccination. This clonotype was seen more than once but under ten times. TCRdb called the 5' RACE reads again in MiXCR, with one record for every CDR3 protein. In the table there are some 390,000 distinct CDR3 sequences, over 5% of which are singletons. Sequencing used PBMCs, obtained 5 days after the yellow fever booster vaccination. The sequence came from a man aged 30 to 39 who received the YFV17D yellow fever vaccine.

CDR3 protein: CASSFDRRTGELFF. The CDR3 DNA follows: TGTGCCAGCAGCTTTGACCGTAGGACCGGGGAGCTGTTTTTT. The genes are TRBV7-2 and TRBJ2-2, with unresolved D. CDR1 is SGHTA, CDR2 FQGNSA, per germline. V lost 3 bases and J lost 5, with 10 bases in between. The CDR3 runs 14 residues.